The entry that follows covers one T cell receptor (beta chain) sequence. Its cognate antigen is unknown. Healthy bone marrow donors made up the donor group. The data were taken from a study of cytomegalovirus exposure and HLA in healthy donors. The study, taken as a whole, reports: In vitro assays verified that a few CMV-associated chains recognized CMV antigens specifically.

The junction had 4 bases not matched to a gene; V was cut back by 6 bases and J by 6 bases. CDR1 and CDR2 (germline): MNHEY, SVGAGI. There are 13 residues in the CDR3. 13 Jbeta primers and 60 Vbeta primers were used for the PCR. Some clones are missing from TCRdb's copy, which holds only in-frame ones; the method was immunoSEQ multiplex PCR. This specimen shows approximately 120,000 clones; the ten leading clones hold roughly 2%. The sample comprised PBMCs. The TCR sequence derives from a woman aged 60-75 years in good health and CMV-seronegative. V gene TRBV6-5 combines with J gene TRBJ2-2; 7 positions agree with TRBD2. CDR3 loop: CASSSGRAGELFF. CDR3 coding DNA: TGTGCCAGCAGCTCAGGGAGGGCCGGGGAGCTGTTTTTT.